Listed below are T cell receptor beta chains from one sample, sequenced in a study of shared clonotypes between healthy human individuals. Generated by immunoSEQ multiplex PCR, the TCRdb table keeps only in-frame clones and is missing some. The sample holds about 2 million clones, 85% to 95% seen once. Material: naive CD8+ T cells sorted from blood. The receptors here all came from a man between 18 and 35 years old in good health. CDR3s include the opening cysteine and the closing phenylalanine or tryptophan. The D gene is left open where the match is weak. Clone size is stated in some rows and not others, as once, few, many or a class when expanded.

TGTGCCTGGGACCCGGGGCGTTTTGACTATGGCTACACCTTC,CAWDPGRFDYGYTF,TRBV30,TRBJ1-2,NA,NA
TGTGCCAGCAGCCAAGGGACAGGGGCATTCACTGAAGCTTTCTTT,CASSQGTGAFTEAFF,TRBV4-2,TRBJ1-1,TRBD1,NA
TGTGCCAGAGGAGAGGGGGACGGCTATGGCTACACCTTC,CARGEGDGYGYTF,TRBV2,TRBJ1-2,NA,NA
TGCGCCAGCAGCCAAGGGGAGGGGAGCCAGTACTTC,CASSQGEGSQYF,TRBV4-3,TRBJ2-5,TRBD2,NA
TGCGCCAGCAGCCAAGATAAGACCAGTCCCTACGAGCAGTACTTC,CASSQDKTSPYEQYF,TRBV4-3,TRBJ2-7,NA,NA
TGCGCCAGCAGTGAGGGTTGGGAGGGTAATCACCACGAGCAGTACTTC,CASSEGWEGNHHEQYF,TRBV10-1,TRBJ2-7,TRBD2,NA
TGTGCCAGCAGTTACAGGGGCCTGAGCTCCTACGAGCAGTACTTC,CASSYRGLSSYEQYF,TRBV27,TRBJ2-7,TRBD1,NA
TGTGCCAGCAGCCAAGACCACAGCACCTACGAGCAGTACTTC,CASSQDHSTYEQYF,TRBV4-2,TRBJ2-7,NA,NA
TGTGCCACCAGCAGAGATAACCTCGGGGCCAACGTCCTGACTTTC,CATSRDNLGANVLTF,TRBV15,TRBJ2-6,NA,NA
TGTGCCAGCAGTTACTACGGGAATTACGAGCAGTACTTC,CASSYYGNYEQYF,TRBV6-5,TRBJ2-7,NA,once
TGTGCCAGCAGTGAGGCGGGACTGAATGAAAAACTGTTTTTT,CASSEAGLNEKLFF,TRBV6-1,TRBJ1-4,NA,NA
TGTGCCAGCAGCTTTAGCGGGAGTGGCCACGAGCAGTACTTC,CASSFSGSGHEQYF,TRBV5-4,TRBJ2-7,TRBD2,NA
TGTGCCAGCAGCTCAGACGGATCGGAGTACTTC,CASSSDGSEYF,TRBV5-4,TRBJ2-5,NA,once
TGTGCCAGCAGTTACGGGCAGGGGGGAAACTATGGCTACACCTTC,CASSYGQGGNYGYTF,TRBV6-5,TRBJ1-2,TRBD1,NA
TGTGCCAGCGGAGAGCCCGGGACCTTGTCTGAAAAACTGTTTTTT,CASGEPGTLSEKLFF,TRBV27,TRBJ1-4,NA,NA
TGCGCCAGCAGCTTGACAGAACCCCTCCACTTT,CASSLTEPLHF,TRBV5-1,TRBJ1-6,NA,NA
TGTGCCAGCAGCTTAGTCCCGGGACTGATCTACAATGAGCAGTTCTTC,CASSLVPGLIYNEQFF,TRBV7-6,TRBJ2-1,NA,NA
TGCGCCAGCAGCTACTCGGACAGGTCTAAAAGCACAGATACGCAGTATTTT,CASSYSDRSKSTDTQYF,TRBV5-1,TRBJ2-3,TRBD1,NA
TGTGCCAGCAGTTTGAAGGGACATTGGTATGGCTACACCTTC,CASSLKGHWYGYTF,TRBV28,TRBJ1-2,NA,once
TGTGCCAGCAGCTTCCGACCCGGGGTTAATGAGCAGTTCTTC,CASSFRPGVNEQFF,TRBV7-9,TRBJ2-1,NA,NA
TGCGCCAGCAGCCCCCAGGGAGCCCTAAACACTGAAGCTTTCTTT,CASSPQGALNTEAFF,TRBV4-1,TRBJ1-1,NA,NA
TGCGCCAGCAGGGCTAGCCCCCCTACAGGTGAGCAGTTCTTC,CASRASPPTGEQFF,TRBV4-1,TRBJ2-1,NA,NA
TGCGCCAGCAGGAATGGGACGGCCTCTAATGAAAAACTGTTTTTT,CASRNGTASNEKLFF,TRBV10-1,TRBJ1-4,NA,NA
TGTGCTAGCAGCTCCCTGGAGGGGGAAACTCCACACGGGGAGCTGTTTTTT,CASSSLEGETPHGELFF,TRBV7-7,TRBJ2-2,NA,NA
TGTGCCAGCAGCGTAGATGAAGGGGGAGGAGGCTACACCTTC,CASSVDEGGGGYTF,TRBV9,TRBJ1-2,NA,NA
TGTGCCAGCAGTGAGGGTCACGAGCAGTACTTC,CASSEGHEQYF,TRBV6-1,TRBJ2-7,NA,NA
TGTGCCAGTAGTCCGAACCTGGCAGGGAGGTATGGCTACACCTTC,CASSPNLAGRYGYTF,TRBV19,TRBJ1-2,NA,NA
TGTGCCAGCAGCCCCCAGGGTAACTACGAGCAGTACTTC,CASSPQGNYEQYF,TRBV9,TRBJ2-7,NA,NA
TGTGCCAGCAGCGTTGGGGCCAACACTGAAGCTTTCTTT,CASSVGANTEAFF,TRBV9,TRBJ1-1,NA,NA
TGCGCCAGCAGCCAAGAGTTCCGGGTCTACGAGCAGTACTTC,CASSQEFRVYEQYF,TRBV4-1,TRBJ2-7,NA,NA
TGTGCCAGCAGCTTACCAGATTCATCAGATACGCAGTATTTT,CASSLPDSSDTQYF,TRBV7-9,TRBJ2-3,NA,NA
TGTGCCAGCAGCCAAGGAATTTCCTACGAGCAGTACTTC,CASSQGISYEQYF,TRBV4-2,TRBJ2-7,NA,NA
TGTGCCAGCGGAGCGGGGCCCGAAGCTTTCTTT,CASGAGPEAFF,TRBV7-9,TRBJ1-1,NA,NA
TGTGCCAGCAGCTTAGACTGGGCACAGGGGTACACTGAAGCTTTCTTT,CASSLDWAQGYTEAFF,TRBV7-8,TRBJ1-1,TRBD1,NA
TGCAGCGTGGAGGGACTAGCGGGGGGCAATGAGCAGTTCTTC,CSVEGLAGGNEQFF,TRBV29-1,TRBJ2-1,TRBD2,NA
TGTGCCAGCAGCTTCCAGGGGGCTAGCACAGATACGCAGTATTTT,CASSFQGASTDTQYF,TRBV13,TRBJ2-3,TRBD1,NA
TGTGCCAGCAGTTTAGCGGGAGAAACCTACGAGCAGTACTTC,CASSLAGETYEQYF,TRBV27,TRBJ2-7,TRBD2,NA
TGTGCCAGCAGCCAACTAGGGACAGTACTCTCCTACGAGCAGTACTTC,CASSQLGTVLSYEQYF,TRBV14,TRBJ2-7,TRBD1,NA
TGCGCCAGCAGCCAAGCGGGTCTGGGGCGCACAGATACGCAGTATTTT,CASSQAGLGRTDTQYF,TRBV4-1,TRBJ2-3,NA,NA
TGTGCCAGCAGTCCTAGCGGTATGAGCACAGATACGCAGTATTTT,CASSPSGMSTDTQYF,TRBV27,TRBJ2-3,TRBD2,NA
TGTGCCAGCAGTGAACACCGGGACAGGGCGACCGGGGAGCTGTTTTTT,CASSEHRDRATGELFF,TRBV6-1,TRBJ2-2,TRBD1,NA
TGTGCCAGCAGCCCCCAGGAGGTCACAGATACGCAGTATTTT,CASSPQEVTDTQYF,TRBV7-9,TRBJ2-3,NA,NA
TGCAGCGTTGACTCCTTCGGGGCGCAGGGTGGCTACACCTTC,CSVDSFGAQGGYTF,TRBV29-1,TRBJ1-2,NA,NA
TGTGCCAGCAGTGAGGCGATAGCGGGGGCTTCCGTTGGAGATACGCAGTATTTT,CASSEAIAGASVGDTQYF,TRBV6-1,TRBJ2-3,TRBD2,once
TGTGCCAGCAGTGCGAGACCCAAAGGGACTTACAATGAGCAGTTCTTC,CASSARPKGTYNEQFF,TRBV2,TRBJ2-1,NA,NA
TGTGCCAGCAGTGACCTCCCGTCGACAGATACGCAGTATTTT,CASSDLPSTDTQYF,TRBV6-1,TRBJ2-3,NA,NA
TGCGCCAGCAGCCCGGGACAGGGAACAGGAAACACCATATATTTT,CASSPGQGTGNTIYF,TRBV5-1,TRBJ1-3,TRBD1,once